What follows are 30 T cell receptor beta chains derived from one specimen sequenced in a study of blood T cell repertoires in COVID-19. Generated by immunoSEQ multiplex PCR, the TCRdb table keeps only in-frame clones and is missing some. The sample holds more than 200,000 clones, 80% to 85% seen once. The sample taken for sequencing was peripheral blood. These TCRs come from a man between 60 and 75 years old with acute or convalescent COVID-19.

The chain combines TRBV11-3 with TRBJ2-2; D is undetermined. V was trimmed by 5 bases and J by 0 bases, leaving 13 bases between them. Germline CDR1 reads SGHNT; CDR2 reads YENEEA. CDR3 length equals 16 residues. The CDR3 region has the DNA TGTGCCAGCAGCCTCTTCGGTCCCGCGAACACCGGGGAGCTGTTTTTT. Its translation is CASSLFGPANTGELFF. The variable domain in full, with the rest retrieved from reference TRBV11-3 and TRBJ2-2, is EAGVVQSPRYKIIEKKQPVAFWCNPISGHNTLYWYLQNLGQGPELLIRYENEEAVDDSQLPKDRFSAERLKGVDSTLKIQPAELGDSAVYLCASSLFGPANTGELFFGEGSRLTVL.

The chain has TRBV6-1 and TRBJ1-2; 7 nucleotides match TRBD1. The V and J ends lost 0 bases and 2 bases, in that order; junction bases with no gene match: 6. Germline lookup yields CDR1 MNHNS and CDR2 SASEGT. There are 16 residues in the CDR3. CDR3: CASSEARTGPNYGYTF. CDR3 nucleotide sequence: TGTGCCAGCAGTGAAGCTCGGACAGGACCAAACTATGGCTACACCTTC.

The V call is TRBV27, the J call TRBJ2-3; D perhaps matches TRBD2 (6 bases). Deletions cut 6 bases from V and 3 bases from J, with 19 bases between. The CDR3 extends over 16 amino acids. Germline assignment: CDR1 MNHEY and CDR2 SMNVEV (reference sequence). The chain's CDR3 is CASSPAGGLKTDTQYF. As DNA, the CDR3 is TGTGCCAGCAGCCCGGCCGGGGGTTTAAAGACAGATACGCAGTATTTT.

This chain links TRBV29-1 with TRBJ2-1; TRBD2 is a possible D gene (5 bases). CDR3 length: 11 residues. Germline assignment: CDR1 SQVTM and CDR2 ANQGSEA. The V end was cut by 0 bases, the J end by 12 bases, with 9 bases between. This CDR3 reads CSVEESGGQFF. The CDR3 nucleotides are TGCAGCGTTGAAGAATCAGGAGGGCAGTTCTTC.

The count of this clone is one. CDR3 sequence (DNA): TGTGCCAGTAGTAGGGACAGATATGGCTACACCTTC. Protein sequence: CASSRDRYGYTF. This chain connects TRBV19 to TRBJ1-2; TRBD1 agrees at 7 bases. J gave up 5 bases and V 4 bases, and 1 base lay outside the gene matches. The CDR3 runs 12 residues. Germline values: CDR1 LNHDA, CDR2 SQIVND (reference sequence).

The rearrangement uses TRBV10-3 and TRBJ2-7; TRBD1 agrees at 9 bases. Germline CDR1 is ENHRY and CDR2 is SYGVKD. The CDR3 is 18 residues long. After removal of 3 bases from V and 0 bases from J, the junction contained 12 bases not matched to a gene. Written as DNA, the CDR3 is TGTGCCATCAGTGACCTGGGGACCGGGACAGGGCCCTCCTACGAGCAGTACTTC. It is translated as CAISDLGTGTGPSYEQYF.

The chain links TRBV6-1 to TRBJ2-1; the match to TRBD2 covers 11 bases. CDR3 size: 15 residues. V lost 2 bases to trimming and J lost 7 bases; unmatched junction nucleotides: 4. Looked up from germline, CDR1 is MNHNS and CDR2 is SASEGT. The CDR3 region is CASSETSGGSNEQFF. For the CDR3, the DNA is TGTGCCAGCAGTGAAACTAGCGGGGGTTCAAATGAGCAGTTCTTC.

The rearrangement links TRBV6-2 or TRBV6-3 to TRBJ2-3, with a possible D match to TRBD2 (6 bases). Per the germline V gene, CDR1 is MNHEY and CDR2 is SVGEGT. Trimming removed 6 bases at V and 0 bases at J, with 10 bases between. The CDR3 covers 14 residues. The CDR3 coding sequence is TGTGCCAGCAGCTCGGGACTTAGCACAGATACGCAGTATTTT. Protein: CASSSGLSTDTQYF.

The J gene is TRBJ1-1, the V gene TRBV4-2, with D uncertain. Trimming took off 0 bases at V and 10 bases at J, with 12 bases between the two ends. The CDR3 length is 13 residues. Germline lookup yields CDR1 LGHNA and CDR2 YNFKEQ. The CDR3 DNA follows: TGTGCCAGCAGCCAAGAGGGCTTACGAAGAGCTTTCTTT. Translation: CASSQEGLRRAFF.

The V gene is TRBV4-3, the J gene TRBJ1-3; a weak D match, TRBD1 (5 bases). Germline CDR1 LGHNA, CDR2 YSLEER. This CDR3 is 14 amino acids long. V gave up 5 bases and J gave up 2 bases, with 10 bases separating them. The CDR3 DNA reads as TGCGCCAGCAGCTCAACGGGGGCTGGAAACACCATATATTTT. This gives the protein CASSSTGAGNTIYF.

The rearrangement joins TRBV4-3 to TRBJ1-5; no clear D gene. Germline CDR1 LGHNA, CDR2 YSLEER. The CDR3 covers 16 residues. The germline V and J ends were trimmed by 0 bases and 2 bases, with 11 bases remaining between them. The CDR3 reads CASSQEAGKGNQPQHF. DNA of the CDR3: TGCGCCAGCAGCCAAGAAGCCGGGAAGGGCAATCAGCCCCAGCATTTT.

This chain connects TRBV20-1 to TRBJ2-5, with a tentative D call TRBD2 (6 bases). The germline V gene has CDR1 DFQATT and CDR2 SNEGSKA (reference sequence). With 8 bases removed from V and 11 bases from J, the gap between germline ends came to 18 bases. The CDR3 totals 11 residues. The CDR3 protein is CSTRALAFQYF. The CDR3 DNA reads TGCAGTACCCGAGCACTAGCTTTTCAGTACTTC.

The rearrangement uses TRBV29-1 and TRBJ1-3; D remains unclear. CDR1 and CDR2 (germline): SQVTM, ANQGSEA. The ends were cut back, 6 bases at V and 4 bases at J, with 13 bases in the middle. This CDR3 region has 13 residues. CDR3 in DNA: TGCAGCGTGAATATCAGGTCCGGAAACACCATATATTTT. Its translation is CSVNIRSGNTIYF. Full variable domain (rest looked up from reference TRBV29-1 and TRBJ1-3): SAVISQKPSRDICQRGTSLTIQCQVDSQVTMMFWYRQQPGQSLTLIATANQGSEATYESGFVIDKFPISRPNLTFSTLTVSNMSPEDSSIYLCSVNIRSGNTIYFGEGSWLTVV.

The chain employs TRBV7-9 and TRBJ2-1; maybe TRBD2 (6 bases). V lost 6 bases and J lost 8, with 14 bases in between. The V gene's germline CDR1 is SEHNR and CDR2 FQNEAQ (reference sequence). This CDR3 is built from 13 residues. CDR3 DNA: TGTGCCAGCAGTCGAAGGCCGGGAGATGAGCAGTTCTTC. Its protein product is CASSRRPGDEQFF.

V gene TRBV28 combines with J gene TRBJ1-4, with D possibly TRBD1 on 6 matching bases. The germline V gene has CDR1 MDHEN and CDR2 SYDVKM. V was cut by 2 bases and J by 6 bases, with 13 bases left in between. This CDR3 contains 15 residues. DNA for the CDR3: TGTGCCAGCAGTTTAGGGTCACAGGGAGATGAAAAACTGTTTTTT. As protein: CASSLGSQGDEKLFF. The full variable domain, with the rest looked up from reference TRBV28 and TRBJ1-4, is DVKVTQSSRYLVKRTGEKVFLECVQDMDHENMFWYRQDPGLGLRLIYFSYDVKMKEKGDIPEGYSVSREKKERFSLILESASTNQTSMYLCASSLGSQGDEKLFFGSGTQLSVL.

V is TRBV4-1 and J is TRBJ1-3; weak D call: TRBD1 (6 bases). CDR3 length: 16 amino acids. The V gene lost 4 bases and the J gene lost 0 bases, with 13 bases spanning the gap. Germline CDR1 MGHRA, CDR2 YSYEKL. The CDR3 nucleotides are TGCGCCAGCAGCCCCGGGGGGGCCTACTCTGGAAACACCATATATTTT. Residues: CASSPGGAYSGNTIYF.

The rearrangement links TRBV18 to TRBJ2-7, with 11 bases identical to TRBD1. The CDR3 runs to 14 residues. In germline, CDR1 is KGHSH, CDR2 LQKENI. V lost 4 bases to trimming and J lost 3 bases; unmatched junction nucleotides: 2. This CDR3 reads CASSRDRGSYEQYF. As DNA, the CDR3 is TGTGCCAGCTCACGGGACAGGGGGAGCTACGAGCAGTACTTC. Drawing the rest from reference TRBV18 and TRBJ2-7, the complete variable domain is NAGVMQNPRHLVRRRGQEARLRCSPMKGHSHVYWYRQLPEEGLKFMVYLQKENIIDESGMPKERFSAEFPKEGPSILRIQQVVRGDSAAYFCASSRDRGSYEQYFGPGTRLTVT.

The gene calls are TRBV13 and TRBJ2-7, with D possibly being TRBD2 (5 bases). The germline V and J ends were trimmed by 8 bases and 7 bases, with 18 bases remaining between them. The germline V gene has CDR1 PRHDT and CDR2 FYEKMQ (reference sequence). The CDR3 runs 13 residues. CDR3 amino acids: CASGSVSSGEQYF. Written as DNA, the CDR3 is TGTGCCAGCGGGTCCGTTAGCTCGGGGGAGCAGTACTTC.

CDR3 bases: TGTGCGACCGGCCGACTAGGGACAGGGGGCACCGGGGAGCTGTTTTTT. It codes for CATGRLGTGGTGELFF. The chain combines TRBV5-4 with TRBJ2-2, with 11 bases fitting TRBD1. CDR3 length equals 16 residues. The germline gives CDR1 SGHNT, CDR2 YYREEE (reference sequence).

This chain connects TRBV5-6 to TRBJ1-1; D not certain. The CDR3 spans 14 residues. V lost 6 bases and J lost 6, with 18 bases in between. The germline CDR1 and CDR2 sequences are SGHDT and YYEEEE. The DNA for the CDR3 is TGTGCCAGCACCTCGGGTCCGACGGGAGCTGAAGCTTTCTTT. Translating gives CASTSGPTGAEAFF.

The genes are TRBV19 and TRBJ2-5, with 7 bases identical to TRBD2. V was pared by 2 bases and J by 1 base, with 13 bases of the junction left unmatched. CDR3 length: 18 residues. The germline V gene has CDR1 LNHDA and CDR2 SQIVND (reference sequence). This CDR3 reads CASSILFGASGTQETQYF. In DNA, the CDR3 is TGTGCCAGTAGTATACTATTCGGCGCTAGCGGAACCCAAGAGACCCAGTACTTC.

This sequence joins TRBV7-2 and TRBJ2-6; D possibly corresponds to TRBD1 (6 bases). V lost 6 bases and J lost 4, with 13 bases in between. The CDR3 consists of 15 residues. Germline CDR1 and CDR2: SGHTA and FQGNSA. In nucleotides, the CDR3 is TGTGCCAGCAGTTCACAGGGTGCAGGGGCCAACGTCCTGACTTTC. Protein: CASSSQGAGANVLTF.

The rearrangement uses TRBV29-1 and TRBJ2-7; possible D gene TRBD1, 6 bases. CDR3 length equals 13 residues. The V end was cut by 5 bases, the J end by 2 bases, with 13 bases between. CDR1 and CDR2 (germline): SQVTM, ANQGSEA. This CDR3 reads CSVSGVVPYEQYF. The CDR3, as DNA: TGCAGCGTTTCAGGGGTAGTGCCCTACGAGCAGTACTTC.

In this sample, this clone turned up once. The V gene is TRBV12-3 or TRBV12-4, the J gene TRBJ2-7; 7 bases map to TRBD2. The CDR3 runs 12 residues. Trimming took 7 bases from V and 7 from J; bases not matched to a gene: 7. The CDR3 DNA is TGTGCCAGCACCCAGCGGGGAGCTGAGCAGTACTTC. It yields the protein CASTQRGAEQYF.

This chain uses TRBV6-5 with TRBJ2-4; D possibly corresponds to TRBD2 (5 bases). The CDR3 loop spans 13 amino acids. Germline CDR1 MNHEY, CDR2 SVGAGI. V lost 4 bases to trimming and J lost 15 bases, with 19 bases between them. The CDR3 nucleotides are TGTGCCAGCAGTTCGGAGGTTTATCGGGTCTGGTACTTC. This sequence encodes CASSSEVYRVWYF.

The chain recombines TRBV20-1 with TRBJ1-4; D possibly corresponds to TRBD1 (6 bases). There are 15 residues in the CDR3. Trimming took 3 bases from V and 8 from J, leaving 19 bases between them. Germline V gene lookup returns CDR1 DFQATT and CDR2 SNEGSKA (reference sequence). The CDR3 sequence is CSASPQGNRGEKLFF. CDR3 nucleotide sequence: TGCAGTGCTAGTCCCCAGGGGAACCGAGGGGAAAAACTGTTTTTT.

The rearrangement links TRBV27 to TRBJ2-3; TRBD2 might be the D (5 bases). The germline CDR1 and CDR2 sequences are MNHEY and SMNVEV (reference sequence). This CDR3 has 13 residues. V lost 3 bases to trimming and J lost 4 bases, with 8 bases between them. This CDR3 reads CASSFNGADTQYF. For the CDR3, the DNA is TGTGCCAGCAGTTTTAACGGGGCAGATACGCAGTATTTT.

The rearrangement uses TRBV5-4 and TRBJ1-2; the match to TRBD1 covers 9 bases. V lost 4 bases, J lost 8 bases, and 12 bases stayed unmatched. Germline CDR1 reads SGHNT; CDR2 reads YYREEE (reference sequence). This CDR3 has 15 amino acids. CDR3 sequence: CASSTLQGAPEGYTF. The CDR3 DNA is TGTGCCAGCAGCACATTACAGGGGGCCCCGGAAGGCTACACCTTC. The complete variable domain, with remaining parts taken from reference TRBV5-4 and TRBJ1-2, reads ETGVTQSPTHLIKTRGQQVTLRCSSQSGHNTVSWYQQALGQGPQFIFQYYREEENGRGNFPPRFSGLQFPNYSSELNVNALELDDSALYLCASSTLQGAPEGYTFGSGTRLTVV.

V usage is TRBV4-3 and J usage is TRBJ2-5, with TRBD2 matching 14 bases. Losses at the gene ends were 4 bases for V and 4 bases for J; bases not matched to a gene: 8. The CDR3 length is 17 residues. Germline lookup yields CDR1 LGHNA and CDR2 YSLEER. The chain's CDR3 is CASSPRPGLAGVETQYF. CDR3 DNA: TGCGCCAGCAGCCCCCGCCCGGGACTAGCGGGAGTAGAGACCCAGTACTTC.

The V and J genes are TRBV4-1 and TRBJ2-7, with a possible D match to TRBD1 (6 bases). V was clipped by 0 bases and J by 3 bases, with 15 bases between them. This CDR3 contains 16 residues. CDR1 is MGHRA, CDR2 YSYEKL, per germline. The CDR3 DNA is TGCGCCAGCAGCCAAGATAGGACAGCAACCCACTACGAGCAGTACTTC. It yields the protein CASSQDRTATHYEQYF.